This T cell receptor beta chain was documented in a study of blood T cell repertoires in COVID-19. The wider study: Researchers got acute and convalescent COVID-19 samples from the United States, Italy and Spain. Sources were T cells, B-cell-depleted T cells, or PBMCs; the material itself was cDNA or gDNA.

Per the germline V gene, CDR1 is SGHTA and CDR2 is FQGTGA. The trim removed 5 bases at V and 7 bases at J, leaving 6 bases unmatched. The CDR3 is 15 amino acids. Enrolment of Seattle patients took place during active infection, and they were followed longitudinally. Sequencing was performed with immunoSEQ multiplex PCR; in TCRdb, only in-frame clones are kept and a portion is missing. The table lists 250,000 to 300,000 clones, roughly 86% of them singletons, with over 4% in the top ten. The chain uses TRBV7-3 and TRBJ2-1; 12 bases agree with TRBD2. This receptor was taken from an older woman with COVID-19, enrolled during active disease. The sample taken for sequencing was peripheral blood. CDR3 DNA sequence: TGTGCCAGCAGCCAGACTAGCGGGAGTTTTAATGAGCAGTTCTTC. As protein: CASSQTSGSFNEQFF.